This T cell receptor beta chain is from a study of blood T cell repertoires in COVID-19. Whole-study context: Samples taken during acute and convalescent COVID-19 were collected in the United States, Italy and Spain. T cells, B-cell-depleted T cells, or PBMCs supplied cDNA or gDNA.

From germline, CDR1 is SGHTA and CDR2 FQGTGA. V shed 2 bases and J shed 4 bases, with 6 bases lying between them. The CDR3 has 13 residues. In the original workflow: The assay estimated nucleated cells by amplifying reference gene primers. This table comes from immunoSEQ multiplex PCR, and its TCRdb copy is limited to in-frame clones, with some not included. Clone size and V and J calls were adopted from that table, with D and trimming inferred from the DNA. The sample lists a few hundred thousand clones, about 88% occurring once. The sample consisted of peripheral blood. This chain links TRBV7-3 with TRBJ2-1; D gene ambiguous. The clonotype comes from a man aged 40-49 years with acute or convalescent COVID-19. CDR3 coding DNA: TGTGCCAGCAGCTTACGCGGTTACAATGAGCAGTTCTTC. This encodes CASSLRGYNEQFF.